These 26 T cell receptor beta chains originate from one sample sequenced in a study of blood T cell repertoires in COVID-19. Clones were sequenced by immunoSEQ multiplex PCR, and TCRdb holds only the in-frame ones, with some missing. The data contain about 320,000 clones, 75% to 90% of them singletons. Sequenced: PBMCs or T cells enriched from blood (not recorded which). The receptors originated from a woman in her thirties who had been exposed to COVID-19.

The chain has TRBV10-2 and TRBJ1-3; D is unresolved. The germline gives CDR1 WSHSY, CDR2 SAAADI. CDR3 length: 15 residues. V was shortened by 8 bases and J by 4 bases, with 18 bases between the two germline ends. CDR3 sequence reads: CASSLAKPAGNTIYF. The CDR3 DNA is TGCGCCAGCTCCTTAGCCAAACCAGCAGGAAACACCATATATTTT.

The V and J genes are TRBV30 and TRBJ2-1; D not resolved. The CDR3 consists of 16 residues. Per germline, CDR1 GTSNPN and CDR2 SVGIG (reference sequence). Trimming shortened V by 0 bases and J by 0 bases, and 12 bases separated the two germline ends. DNA for the CDR3: TGTGCCTGGAGTGTACGGTCGATGAGCTCCTACAATGAGCAGTTCTTC. Translated: CAWSVRSMSSYNEQFF.

This CDR3 is CASSEREGSDGYTF. Here the CDR3 DNA reads TGCGCCAGCAGTGAGCGAGAGGGTTCGGACGGCTACACCTTC. The chain recombines TRBV4-1 with TRBJ1-2; no definite D call. The CDR3 is 14 residues long. The V gene's germline CDR1 is MGHRA and CDR2 YSYEKL. Trimming pared 6 bases from V and 8 bases from J, leaving 19 bases between.

The chain joins TRBV9 to TRBJ2-3, with D perhaps matching TRBD2 (5 bases). Germline CDR1 reads SGDLS; CDR2 reads YYNGEE. CDR3 length: 12 residues. Trimming removed 4 bases from V and 5 bases from J, with 8 bases in between. The CDR3 coding sequence is TGTGCCAGCAGCCTCGGACTAGATACGCAGTATTTT. Residues: CASSLGLDTQYF.

V and J are TRBV11-2 and TRBJ1-1; 9 nucleotides align to TRBD1. After removal of 5 bases from V and 9 bases from J, the junction contained 16 bases not matched to a gene. The CDR3 is 16 amino acids. Per the germline V gene, CDR1 is SGHAT and CDR2 is FQNNGV. In nucleotides, the CDR3 is TGTGCCAGCAGCCCCAGACCCCCGGACAGGGGTTTAAAAGCTTTCTTT. This codes for CASSPRPPDRGLKAFF.

The rearrangement uses TRBV10-3 and TRBJ1-5; D might be TRBD1 (5 bases). The CDR3 sequence is 13 residues long. Per the germline V gene, CDR1 is ENHRY and CDR2 is SYGVKD. V lost 6 bases to trimming and J lost 2 bases, with 8 bases between them. The CDR3 region is CAISRDGNQPQHF. The CDR3 DNA reads as TGTGCCATCAGCAGGGATGGCAATCAGCCCCAGCATTTT.

CDR3 in amino acids: CASSPDRSSYEQYF. The DNA for the CDR3 is TGTGCCAGCAGCCCGGACAGGAGCTCCTACGAGCAGTACTTC. The chain joins TRBV11-3 to TRBJ2-7, with TRBD1 matching 7 bases. The V segment lost 5 bases and the J segment 0 bases; nucleotides outside the gene matches: 4. Per the germline V gene, CDR1 is SGHNT and CDR2 is YENEEA. This CDR3 is 14 amino acids long.

The rearrangement links TRBV5-4 to TRBJ2-5; 8 bases fit TRBD1. Germline values: CDR1 SGHNT, CDR2 YYREEE (reference sequence). The CDR3 consists of 14 residues. The CDR3 reads CASSGQGVGETQYF. DNA for the CDR3: TGTGCATCATCCGGACAGGGAGTGGGAGAGACCCAGTACTTC.

J is TRBJ2-2 and V is TRBV9; D gene uncertain. The CDR3 consists of 12 residues. The V gene's germline CDR1 is SGDLS and CDR2 YYNGEE. The V end was cut by 0 bases, the J end by 9 bases, with 6 bases between. Written as DNA, the CDR3 is TGTGCCAGCAGCGTAGGTTTCAGGGAGCTGTTTTTT. It codes for CASSVGFRELFF.

The chain uses TRBV1 and TRBJ1-1. TRBV1 is assigned pseudogene status. This CDR3 has 13 amino acids. In DNA form, the CDR3 reads TGCACCAGCAGCCAATCGGGTAGCACTGAAGCTTTCTTT. As protein: CTSSQSGSTEAFF.

The rearrangement joins TRBV19 to TRBJ2-2; D may be TRBD2 (6 bases). Germline lookup yields CDR1 LNHDA and CDR2 SQIVND (reference sequence). CDR3 size: 15 residues. Trimming removed 4 bases from V and 6 bases from J, with 15 bases in between. CDR3 in DNA: TGTGCCAGTAGTACCTCGCGGCGGGGCCCCGGGGAGCTGTTTTTT. This sequence encodes CASSTSRRGPGELFF.

Concerning this clone: Other nucleotide sequences in the sample specify the same CDR3. The J gene is TRBJ1-5, the V gene TRBV7-3; no firm D call. V lost 2 bases to trimming and J lost 4 bases, with 6 bases between them. From germline, CDR1 is SGHTA and CDR2 FQGTGA. The CDR3 sequence is 13 residues long. The CDR3 spells CASSLGVNQPQHF. CDR3 nucleotides: TGTGCCAGCAGCTTAGGAGTAAATCAGCCCCAGCATTTT.

The chain uses TRBV4-1 and TRBJ2-1; TRBD1 matches 11 bases. The V gene's germline CDR1 is MGHRA and CDR2 YSYEKL. The trim removed 3 bases at V and 8 bases at J, leaving 6 bases unmatched. This CDR3 spans 15 amino acids. The CDR3 DNA reads as TGCGCCAGCAGCCAGACGGGACAGGGGGACTATGAGCAGTTCTTC. Protein: CASSQTGQGDYEQFF.

This chain uses TRBV29-1 with TRBJ1-2; 11 positions agree with TRBD1. CDR3 size: 14 residues. Trimming at V came to 6 bases and at J to 6 bases, leaving 9 bases not matched to a gene. CDR1 is SQVTM and CDR2 is ANQGSEA in the germline V gene. The CDR3 sequence is CSVGGQGASDGYTF. The CDR3 coding sequence is TGCAGCGTCGGTGGACAGGGGGCTAGTGATGGCTACACCTTC.

The chain employs TRBV2 and TRBJ2-1; 7 bases line up with TRBD2. The V and J ends lost 6 bases and 0 bases, in that order; junction bases with no gene match: 5. Germline V gene lookup returns CDR1 SNHLY and CDR2 FYNNEI. The CDR3 has 15 residues. CDR3 in amino acids: CASRGTIPSYNEQFF. CDR3 nucleotides: TGTGCCAGCAGGGGGACTATCCCCTCCTACAATGAGCAGTTCTTC.

This sequence joins TRBV28 and TRBJ1-2; 8 positions agree with TRBD1. This CDR3 has 14 residues. The germline V gene has CDR1 MDHEN and CDR2 SYDVKM. With 5 bases clipped from V and 3 bases from J, the junction kept 5 bases outside the gene matches. CDR3 loop: CASSVDRGYYGYTF. The CDR3 region has the DNA TGTGCCAGCAGTGTCGACAGGGGATACTATGGCTACACCTTC.

This clone has only one observation. CDR3 loop: CASTLQGAKNIQYF. The CDR3 nucleotides read TGTGCCAGCACCCTACAGGGGGCCAAAAACATTCAGTACTTC. The chain uses TRBV28 and TRBJ2-4; 7 bases match TRBD1. V trimming: 7 bases; J trimming: 1 base; junction bases outside the gene matches: 4. CDR1 is MDHEN and CDR2 is SYDVKM in the germline V gene. This CDR3 has 14 amino acids.

This rearrangement joins TRBV28 to TRBJ1-1; 9 nucleotides match TRBD1. The CDR3 extends over 15 amino acids. The germline CDR1 and CDR2 sequences are MDHEN and SYDVKM. The V segment lost 7 bases and the J segment 5 bases; nucleotides outside the gene matches: 11. The CDR3 DNA sequence: TGTGCCAGCACAACAGGGGGCGCAGGGGGGACTGAAGCTTTCTTT. Residues: CASTTGGAGGTEAFF.

The chain uses TRBV5-1 and TRBJ2-2; D gene unclear. This CDR3 contains 15 residues. Germline V gene lookup returns CDR1 SGHRS and CDR2 YFSETQ. Between the trimmed V and J ends, which lost 6 bases and 3 bases, there was a span of 15 bases. The CDR3 nucleotides are TGCGCCAGCACTCCTCAGACTCCACACACCGGGGAGCTGTTTTTT. As protein: CASTPQTPHTGELFF. Full variable domain (outside the CDR3, taken from reference TRBV5-1 and TRBJ2-2): KAGVTQTPRYLIKTRGQQVTLSCSPISGHRSVSWYQQTPGQGLQFLFEYFSETQRNKGNFPGRFSGRQFSNSRSEMNVSTLELGDSALYLCASTPQTPHTGELFFGEGSRLTVL.

This clone occurred many times. The CDR3 reads CASSLLQGGTQPQHF. CDR3 coding DNA: TGTGCCAGCAGTTTACTACAGGGAGGGACTCAGCCCCAGCATTTT. The chain combines TRBV28 with TRBJ1-5; D is perhaps TRBD1 (6 bases). The CDR3 is 15 residues long. Deletions cut 2 bases from V and 6 bases from J, with 14 bases between. From germline, CDR1 is MDHEN and CDR2 SYDVKM.

V usage is TRBV11-2 and J usage is TRBJ1-6, with 7 nucleotides matching TRBD1. CDR1 SGHAT and CDR2 FQNNGV come from the germline V gene. V trimming: 5 bases; J trimming: 10 bases; junction bases outside the gene matches: 11. The CDR3 contains 15 residues. This CDR3 reads CASSHEGGASSPLHF. CDR3 DNA sequence: TGTGCCAGCAGCCACGAAGGGGGCGCGAGCTCACCCCTCCACTTT.

Comments on this clone: The sample contains more than one DNA sequence encoding this CDR3. The V and J genes are TRBV3-1 (or the pseudogene TRBV3-2) and TRBJ1-5; the D gene is possibly TRBD1 (5 bases). This CDR3 region has 14 residues. The germline V gene encodes CDR1 LGHDT and CDR2 YNNKEL (reference sequence). V lost 4 bases and J lost 4, with 11 bases in between. CDR3 protein: CASSLGGGNQPQHF. CDR3 coding DNA: TGTGCCAGCAGCCTCGGGGGTGGGAATCAGCCCCAGCATTTT.

The rearrangement links TRBV28 to TRBJ1-1, with a possible D match to TRBD1 (5 bases). Trimming cost V 4 bases and J 1 base, with 19 bases left between them. The CDR3 is 17 residues long. The germline gives CDR1 MDHEN, CDR2 SYDVKM. CDR3 region: CASSSPIATGRNTEAFF. CDR3 in DNA: TGTGCCAGCAGTTCACCTATAGCAACAGGTAGGAACACTGAAGCTTTCTTT.

The gene calls are TRBV7-2 and TRBJ2-1; a possible D gene is TRBD1 (6 bases). The CDR3 is 15 amino acids. Germline lookup yields CDR1 SGHTA and CDR2 FQGNSA. V was cut by 1 base and J by 6 bases, with 13 bases left in between. The CDR3 sequence: CASSLEAGAGNEQFF. DNA of the CDR3: TGTGCCAGCAGCTTAGAGGCAGGGGCCGGCAATGAGCAGTTCTTC.

The chain links TRBV7-9 to TRBJ1-1; no firm D call. V gave up 3 bases and J gave up 6 bases, with 8 bases separating them. This CDR3 spans 12 amino acids. Germline V CDR1 and CDR2: SEHNR, FQNEAQ (reference sequence). The CDR3, as DNA: TGTGCCAGCAGCTTGGGCTCCCCTGAAGCTTTCTTT. It translates to CASSLGSPEAFF.

The chain uses TRBV19 and TRBJ2-7, with TRBD1 matching 9 bases. The CDR3 runs to 13 residues. The J segment lost 6 bases and the V segment lost 5 bases, leaving 5 bases of the junction unmatched. Germline CDR1 reads LNHDA; CDR2 reads SQIVND (reference sequence). CDR3 coding DNA: TGTGCCAGTAGTCCCGGGACAGGGTTCGAGCAGTACTTC. Translated, it gives CASSPGTGFEQYF. Full variable domain (rest looked up from reference TRBV19 and TRBJ2-7): DGGITQSPKYLFRKEGQNVTLSCEQNLNHDAMYWYRQDPGQGLRLIYYSQIVNDFQKGDIAEGYSVSREKKESFPLTVTSAQKNPTAFYLCASSPGTGFEQYFGPGTRLTVT.